The rows below give T cell receptor beta chains drawn from one sample of a study of control samples from healthy donors and cancer patients. The data were produced by immunoSEQ multiplex PCR, yet TCRdb's version contains in-frame clones alone and is incomplete. This sample yields 100,000 to 150,000 clones, of which roughly 90% are seen a single time; roughly 3.2% belongs to the top ten. The sample consisted of blood. The receptors derive from a man between 50 and 59 years old in good health. Each CDR3 is given with its conserved first and last residue. A D gene is named only where the DNA matches it firmly. Expanded clones get a size class; other rows say once, few or many, or leave the size out.

D	size	V	J	CDR3	DNA
.	.	TRBV30	TRBJ1-3	CASGGAGNTIYF	TGTGCCTCGGGGGGGGCTGGAAACACCATATATTTT
.	.	TRBV28	TRBJ1-2	CASSLGALGYTF	TGTGCCAGCAGTTTGGGGGCGCTTGGCTACACCTTC
TRBD2	.	TRBV19	TRBJ2-5	CASRGLAGNQETQYF	TGTGCCAGTAGGGGACTAGCGGGGAATCAAGAGACCCAGTACTTC
.	.	TRBV6-5	TRBJ2-7	CASRVGIYEQYF	TGTGCCAGCAGGGTAGGGATCTACGAGCAGTACTTC
.	.	TRBV5-1	TRBJ1-4	CASSLGGGRGEKLFF	TGCGCCAGCAGCTTGGGTGGGGGACGGGGTGAAAAACTGTTTTTT
.	.	TRBV7-9	TRBJ2-5	CASRRQAETQYF	TGTGCCAGCAGAAGACAGGCGGAGACCCAGTACTTC
.	.	TRBV24-1	TRBJ1-1	CATSDKFQTEAFF	TGTGCCACCAGTGATAAATTCCAAACTGAAGCTTTCTTT
.	.	TRBV5-4	TRBJ1-1	CASSLKGVPEAFF	TGTGCCAGCAGCTTGAAGGGGGTCCCTGAAGCTTTCTTT
.	once	TRBV28	TRBJ1-5	CASSSGRQPQHF	TGTGCCAGCAGTTCAGGCAGACAGCCCCAGCATTTT
TRBD1	.	TRBV28	TRBJ2-2	CASSPGTANTGELFF	TGTGCCAGCAGTCCGGGGACAGCTAACACCGGGGAGCTGTTTTTT
.	.	TRBV11-2	TRBJ1-4	CASSSGFGNEKLFF	TGTGCCAGCTCGTCAGGCTTTGGTAATGAAAAACTGTTTTTT
.	.	TRBV29-1	TRBJ2-7	CSVSNRRYEQYF	TGCAGCGTTTCGAATAGAAGATACGAGCAGTACTTC
.	few	TRBV6-5	TRBJ2-7	CASSYNGYEQYF	TGTGCCAGCAGTTACAACGGCTACGAGCAGTACTTC
.	.	TRBV24-1	TRBJ1-1	CATSAGRWNTEAFF	TGTGCCACCAGTGCTGGGCGCTGGAACACTGAAGCTTTCTTT
TRBD2	.	TRBV7-3	TRBJ2-6	CASSLSGLAPGANVLTF	TGTGCCAGCAGCTTATCAGGACTAGCCCCCGGGGCCAACGTCCTGACTTTC
.	.	TRBV9	TRBJ1-1	CASSRQVGTEAFF	TGTGCCAGCAGCCGACAGGTTGGGACTGAAGCTTTCTTT
.	.	TRBV9	TRBJ1-2	CASSVSPTPWSSYGYTF	TGTGCCAGCAGCGTCTCACCGACCCCGTGGTCCTCCTATGGCTACACCTTC
TRBD2	.	TRBV7-3	TRBJ2-3	CASSSGLEDTQYF	TGTGCCAGCAGCTCGGGACTAGAAGATACGCAGTATTTT
TRBD2	.	TRBV27	TRBJ2-3	CASSSTSGGLTSTDTQYF	TGTGCCAGCAGTTCGACTAGCGGGGGATTAACTAGCACAGATACGCAGTATTTT
TRBD1	.	TRBV7-6	TRBJ1-5	CASRVRDRVLRPQHF	TGTGCCAGCAGGGTTCGGGACAGGGTACTTCGGCCCCAGCATTTT
.	.	TRBV6-6	TRBJ1-6	CASATGGHNSPLHF	TGTGCCAGCGCGACCGGGGGGCATAATTCACCCCTCCACTTT
.	.	TRBV2	TRBJ1-4	CASSETGATGEKLFF	TGTGCCAGCAGTGAGACCGGGGCGACCGGCGAAAAACTGTTTTTT
TRBD1	.	TRBV4-2	TRBJ1-4	CASSQVGQTTNEKLFF	TGTGCCAGCAGCCAGGTGGGACAGACAACTAATGAAAAACTGTTTTTT
.	once	TRBV28	TRBJ1-3	CASSPLNPYSGNTIYF	TGTGCCAGCAGTCCCCTAAACCCCTACTCTGGAAACACCATATATTTT
TRBD2	.	TRBV6-1	TRBJ2-4	CASSERYGGARGNIQYF	TGTGCCAGCAGTGAGAGGTACGGGGGGGCCCGTGGAAACATTCAGTACTTC
.	.	TRBV5-1	TRBJ2-3	CASSLVRVETDTQYF	TGCGCCAGCAGCTTGGTTAGGGTTGAAACAGATACGCAGTATTTT
.	.	TRBV15	TRBJ1-4	CATSADRAYNEKLFF	TGTGCCACCAGCGCCGACCGGGCCTATAATGAAAAACTGTTTTTT
TRBD1	.	TRBV5-1	TRBJ1-6	CASSLGTDANSPLHF	TGCGCCAGCAGCCTCGGGACAGACGCAAATTCACCCCTCCACTTT
TRBD1	.	TRBV28	TRBJ2-1	CASSTPGQGAVEQFF	TGTGCCAGCAGTACCCCGGGACAGGGGGCAGTTGAGCAGTTCTTC
.	.	TRBV5-5	TRBJ2-1	CASSLGGGDEQFF	TGTGCCAGCAGCTTGGGAGGGGGAGACGAGCAGTTCTTC
.	.	TRBV10-3	TRBJ1-4	CAISETRDPRGEKLFF	TGTGCCATCAGTGAGACCAGGGACCCACGGGGAGAAAAACTGTTTTTT
.	.	TRBV13	TRBJ1-1	CASSLEGNGGTEAFF	TGTGCCAGCAGCTTAGAGGGAAATGGTGGGACTGAAGCTTTCTTT
.	.	TRBV28	TRBJ1-1	CASSLNGVANTEAFF	TGTGCCAGCAGTTTAAACGGGGTGGCGAACACTGAAGCTTTCTTT
.	.	TRBV5-5	TRBJ1-5	CASSLRGDPDQPQHF	TGTGCCAGCAGCTTGAGAGGGGATCCCGATCAGCCCCAGCATTTT
TRBD1	.	TRBV5-5	TRBJ1-2	CASSVGTGMGYGYTF	TGTGCCAGCAGCGTCGGGACAGGGATGGGCTATGGCTACACCTTC
.	.	TRBV10-3	TRBJ1-1	CAISERGGLAFF	TGTGCCATCAGTGAGCGGGGAGGGCTAGCTTTCTTT
.	once	TRBV3-1/TRBV3-2	TRBJ2-7	CASRPASSYEQYF	TGTGCCAGCAGACCCGCCAGCTCCTACGAGCAGTACTTC
TRBD1	once	TRBV5-6	TRBJ2-7	CASSYVEGQGPDYEQYF	TGTGCCAGCAGCTACGTGGAGGGACAGGGGCCCGACTACGAGCAGTACTTC
.	.	TRBV12-3/TRBV12-4	TRBJ1-5	CASSLEGHQPQHF	TGTGCCAGCAGTTTGGAGGGACATCAGCCCCAGCATTTT
TRBD2	.	TRBV7-3	TRBJ2-5	CASSSLASETQYF	TGTGCCAGCAGCTCACTAGCGTCAGAGACCCAGTACTTC
TRBD1	.	TRBV15	TRBJ1-2	CATSNTGGYYGYTF	TGTGCCACCAGCAACACAGGGGGTTACTATGGCTACACCTTC
TRBD2	.	TRBV9	TRBJ2-3	CASSSGLALSTDTQYF	TGTGCCAGCAGCTCCGGACTAGCGCTAAGCACAGATACGCAGTATTTT
.	.	TRBV9	TRBJ1-2	CASSVDREGNGYTF	TGTGCCAGCAGCGTAGATAGGGAAGGAAATGGCTACACCTTC
TRBD1	once	TRBV5-1	TRBJ2-2	CASSPLDRVSSPGELFF	TGCGCCAGCAGCCCACTGGACAGGGTATCCTCCCCCGGGGAGCTGTTTTTT
TRBD1	.	TRBV20-1	TRBJ1-2	CSASAGTVYGYTF	TGCAGTGCTAGTGCCGGGACAGTCTATGGCTACACCTTC
.	.	TRBV3-1/TRBV3-2	TRBJ2-1	CASSQQGTYNEQFF	TGTGCCAGCAGCCAACAGGGGACCTACAATGAGCAGTTCTTC
TRBD1	.	TRBV9	TRBJ2-5	CASSPGQGAPETQYF	TGTGCCAGCAGCCCCGGACAGGGGGCCCCAGAGACCCAGTACTTC
.	.	TRBV5-1	TRBJ2-1	CASRPPGLDHNEQFF	TGCGCCAGCAGACCCCCGGGACTGGACCACAATGAGCAGTTCTTC